A single sample is the source of the 18 T cell receptor beta chains below, sequenced in a study of blood T cell repertoires in COVID-19 (dated by TCRdb to 2020 to 2021). To prepare the library, the immunoSEQ multiplex PCR assay was applied. This is the immuneACCESS table as TCRdb keeps it, with only in-frame sequences that have V and J called. A part of the clones is gone; compared with another copy, unresolved V genes explain less than half, and the rest is unexplained. In all, the sample holds roughly 54,000 clones, and approximately 87% of those were seen once. Approximately 6% of the sample is in the top ten clones. Sequenced sample: peripheral blood. These receptor sequences come from a woman aged 55-69 years with COVID-19, enrolled during active disease.

J is TRBJ1-1 and V is TRBV6-1, with D perhaps matching TRBD1 (6 bases). The CDR3 loop spans 11 amino acids. The V end was cut by 7 bases, the J end by 11 bases, with 14 bases between. Looked up from germline, CDR1 is MNHNS and CDR2 is SASEGT. CDR3 protein: CASNAQGWAFF. The CDR3, as DNA: TGTGCCAGCAACGCCCAGGGGTGGGCTTTCTTT.

The chain recombines TRBV10-1 with TRBJ2-7, with D possibly TRBD2 on 6 matching bases. Trimming pared 0 bases from V and 4 bases from J, leaving 7 bases between. Germline CDR1 and CDR2: WNHNN and SYGVQD (reference sequence). The CDR3 has 13 residues. CDR3 nucleotides: TGCGCCAGCAGTGAGTCAGGGACTTACGAGCAGTACTTC. Encoded protein: CASSESGTYEQYF.

V usage is TRBV11-2 and J usage is TRBJ1-1; unclear D gene. The CDR3 has 15 residues. Germline-derived CDR1 and CDR2 are SGHAT and FQNNGV. Trimming shortened V by 5 bases and J by 1 base, and 14 bases separated the two germline ends. CDR3 region: CASSPGLLGNTEAFF. The CDR3 coding sequence is TGTGCCAGCAGCCCCGGGTTATTGGGGAACACTGAAGCTTTCTTT.

This sequence joins TRBV6-5 and TRBJ2-6; D gene ambiguous. Trimming shortened V by 8 bases and J by 0 bases, and 11 bases separated the two germline ends. This CDR3 is 15 amino acids long. Germline V gene data show CDR1 as MNHEY and CDR2 as SVGAGI. CDR3 residues: CASGPQNSGANVLTF. The CDR3 DNA follows: TGTGCCAGCGGGCCACAAAACTCTGGGGCCAACGTCCTGACTTTC.

V and J are TRBV9 and TRBJ1-4; the D gene is possibly TRBD1 (5 bases). Between the trimmed V and J ends, which lost 2 bases and 7 bases, there was a span of 21 bases. The CDR3 consists of 17 residues. Germline CDR1 and CDR2: SGDLS and YYNGEE. Here the CDR3 DNA reads TGTGCCAGCAGCGTTTCTCCGACAGTCTCGGGGGGTGAAAAACTGTTTTTT. This sequence encodes CASSVSPTVSGGEKLFF. Supplemented by reference TRBV9 and TRBJ1-4, the full variable domain reads DSGVTQTPKHLITATGQRVTLRCSPRSGDLSVYWYQQSLDQGLQFLIQYYNGEERAKGNILERFSAQQFPDLHSELNLSSLELGDSALYFCASSVSPTVSGGEKLFFGSGTQLSVL.

This chain joins TRBV27 and TRBJ2-7; 7 bases align to TRBD2. CDR1 and CDR2 from the germline V gene are MNHEY and SMNVEV (reference sequence). The CDR3 has 16 residues. V trimming: 7 bases; J trimming: 2 bases; junction bases outside the gene matches: 14. CDR3 nucleotides: TGTGCCAGCACCCCAAGGTCTGGCGGGAGAACCTACGAGCAGTACTTC. Translating it yields CASTPRSGGRTYEQYF.

This rearrangement joins TRBV5-6 to TRBJ2-5; D uncertain. CDR3 length equals 16 residues. V was shortened by 3 bases and J by 1 base, with 16 bases between the two germline ends. Germline V lookup: CDR1 SGHDT, CDR2 YYEEEE. The CDR3 spells CASSSLFVGAQETQYF. The CDR3 coding sequence is TGTGCCAGCAGCTCGCTTTTTGTTGGAGCCCAAGAGACCCAGTACTTC.

This chain uses TRBV3-1 (or the pseudogene TRBV3-2) with TRBJ2-2; TRBD1 agrees at 8 bases. J was trimmed by 3 bases and V by 11 bases; bases with no gene match: 5. Germline V lookup: CDR1 LGHDT, CDR2 YNNKEL (reference sequence). This CDR3 contains 13 residues. CDR3 sequence reads: CAGKQGDTGELFF. As DNA, the CDR3 is TGTGCCGGAAAACAGGGGGACACCGGGGAGCTGTTTTTT.

The chain employs TRBV29-1 and TRBJ2-1, with 7 bases matching TRBD2. Trimming at V came to 6 bases and at J to 6 bases, leaving 8 bases not matched to a gene. The CDR3 runs to 13 residues. The germline V gene has CDR1 SQVTM and CDR2 ANQGSEA. The CDR3, as DNA: TGCAGCGTGGCGGGTAGGGAGGGCAATGAGCAGTTCTTC. Translation gives CSVAGREGNEQFF.

The gene calls are TRBV5-4 and TRBJ1-1, with D unresolved. CDR3 length: 15 residues. With 3 bases removed from V and 1 base from J, the gap between germline ends came to 13 bases. Looked up from germline, CDR1 is SGHNT and CDR2 is YYREEE (reference sequence). CDR3 in DNA: TGTGCCAGCAGCTCCCAGGTGTTGTCGAACACTGAAGCTTTCTTT. The encoded protein is CASSSQVLSNTEAFF.

The J gene is TRBJ2-5, the V gene TRBV19; 7 bases fit TRBD1. V lost 5 bases and J lost 5; bases outside the gene matches: 14. The CDR3 has 16 amino acids. Germline CDR1 reads LNHDA; CDR2 reads SQIVND (reference sequence). CDR3 coding DNA: TGTGCCAGTAGTTGGGGGCGGTGGACAGGCCGCGAGACCCAGTACTTC. Protein: CASSWGRWTGRETQYF.

V gene TRBV6-6 combines with J gene TRBJ2-1, with D possibly TRBD1 on 6 matching bases. The germline CDR1 and CDR2 sequences are MNHNY and SVGAGI (reference sequence). Trimming stripped 0 bases from V and 4 bases from J, with 10 bases between. The CDR3 is made up of 15 amino acids. The CDR3 DNA reads TGTGCCAGCAGTTACTCCCAGGGGACGTACAATGAGCAGTTCTTC. Encoded protein: CASSYSQGTYNEQFF.

The rearrangement uses TRBV6-5 and TRBJ2-2; D is undetermined. V lost 0 bases to trimming and J lost 5 bases, with 7 bases between them. The length of the CDR3 is 14 residues. Germline V gene sequence: CDR1 MNHEY, CDR2 SVGAGI. In DNA, the CDR3 is TGTGCCAGCAGTTACTCATGGCGGACCGGGGAGCTGTTTTTT. It codes for CASSYSWRTGELFF.

The CDR3 protein is CASSLQGAFVRAFF. The CDR3 DNA reads TGTGCCAGCAGTTTACAGGGGGCGTTTGTTCGAGCTTTCTTT. This sequence joins TRBV28 and TRBJ1-1; TRBD1 agrees at 8 bases. J was trimmed by 10 bases and V by 2 bases; bases with no gene match: 9. This CDR3 spans 14 amino acids. Germline loops: CDR1 MDHEN, CDR2 SYDVKM.

The chain recombines TRBV10-2 with TRBJ2-5; D might be TRBD2 (6 bases). This CDR3 comprises 17 residues. With 6 bases removed from V and 4 bases from J, the gap between germline ends came to 24 bases. Germline CDR1 reads WSHSY; CDR2 reads SAAADI. The DNA for the CDR3 is TGCGCCAGCAGATCCCTAGGGAGGCAGGGTGCTGCAGAGACCCAGTACTTC. This encodes CASRSLGRQGAAETQYF.

The chain employs TRBV7-8 and TRBJ2-3; no firm D call. The germline CDR1 and CDR2 sequences are SGHVS and FQNEAQ. The CDR3 has 12 residues. The V end lost 5 bases, the J end lost 3 bases, and 6 bases lay between the germline ends. CDR3 loop: CASSLRTDTQYF. CDR3 in DNA: TGTGCCAGCAGCCTCAGGACAGATACGCAGTATTTT.

V and J are TRBV7-8 and TRBJ2-7, with 14 bases lining up with TRBD2. The length of the CDR3 is 18 residues. Germline lookup yields CDR1 SGHVS and CDR2 FQNEAQ. Unmatched junction bases numbered 17, after V lost 4 bases and J lost 9 bases. The CDR3 bases are TGTGCCAGCAGCTCCCTGACGATTTCCGGGACTAGCGGGAGCGGGCAGTACTTC. The encoded protein is CASSSLTISGTSGSGQYF.

The chain links TRBV5-6 to TRBJ1-5, with 8 bases matching TRBD1. The germline gives CDR1 SGHDT, CDR2 YYEEEE. The CDR3 is 15 amino acids. J gave up 6 bases and V 1 base, and 6 bases lay outside the gene matches. The CDR3 sequence: CASSLFRQGSQPQHF. In nucleotides, the CDR3 is TGTGCCAGCAGCTTGTTTAGACAGGGGAGTCAGCCCCAGCATTTT. Drawing the rest from reference TRBV5-6 and TRBJ1-5, the complete variable domain is DAGVTQSPTHLIKTRGQQVTLRCSPKSGHDTVSWYQQALGQGPQFIFQYYEEEERQRGNFPDRFSGHQFPNYSSELNVNALLLGDSALYLCASSLFRQGSQPQHFGDGTRLSIL.